This T cell receptor (beta chain) stems from a study of shared clonotypes between healthy human individuals. At a deep level, the assay was run. Repertoires were generated with immunoSEQ multiplex PCR, while TCRdb's copy carries only in-frame clones and drops some. The table records hundreds of thousands of clones, 85% to 95% of them present only once. About this clone: Antigen specificity is unknown.

Terminally differentiated effector memory CD45RA+ cells were left out of the naive CD8 fraction, which was CD45RO-negative and positively selected for CCR7. Donors, without exception, were Caucasian adults residing in Nashville, Tennessee. Study-wide findings and caveats: Between a handful of donors, naive CD4 clonotypes were shared at a level of roughly 5.5%.

CDR3 length: 12 residues. V lost 8 bases and J 6 bases, leaving 12 bases between the germline ends. Germline V lookup: CDR1 SGHVS, CDR2 FQNEAQ. Source material: naive CD8+ T cells sorted from blood. This chain joins TRBV7-8 and TRBJ2-3; tentative D call: TRBD2 (6 bases). This clonotype originated in a woman aged 25 to 39 in good health. CDR3 sequence: CASRRDSDTQYF. The CDR3 DNA reads TGTGCCAGCCGCAGGGACTCCGATACGCAGTATTTT.